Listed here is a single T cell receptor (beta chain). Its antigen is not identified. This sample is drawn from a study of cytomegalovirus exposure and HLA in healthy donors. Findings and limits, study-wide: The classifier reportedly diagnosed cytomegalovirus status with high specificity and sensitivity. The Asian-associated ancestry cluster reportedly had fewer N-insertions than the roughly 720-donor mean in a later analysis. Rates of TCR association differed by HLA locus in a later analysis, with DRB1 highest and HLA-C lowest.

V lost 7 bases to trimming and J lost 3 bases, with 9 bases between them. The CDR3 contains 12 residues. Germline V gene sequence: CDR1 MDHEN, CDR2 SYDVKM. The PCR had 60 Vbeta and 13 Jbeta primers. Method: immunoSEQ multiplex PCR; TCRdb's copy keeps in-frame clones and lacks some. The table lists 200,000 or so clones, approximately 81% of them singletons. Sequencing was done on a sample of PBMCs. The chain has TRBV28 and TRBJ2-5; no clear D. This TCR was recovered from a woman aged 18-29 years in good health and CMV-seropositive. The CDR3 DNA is TGTGCCAGCACCGGGTCGGAAGAGACCCAGTACTTC. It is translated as CASTGSEETQYF. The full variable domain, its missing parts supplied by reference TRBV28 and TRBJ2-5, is DVKVTQSSRYLVKRTGEKVFLECVQDMDHENMFWYRQDPGLGLRLIYFSYDVKMKEKGDIPEGYSVSREKKERFSLILESASTNQTSMYLCASTGSEETQYFGPGTRLLVL.